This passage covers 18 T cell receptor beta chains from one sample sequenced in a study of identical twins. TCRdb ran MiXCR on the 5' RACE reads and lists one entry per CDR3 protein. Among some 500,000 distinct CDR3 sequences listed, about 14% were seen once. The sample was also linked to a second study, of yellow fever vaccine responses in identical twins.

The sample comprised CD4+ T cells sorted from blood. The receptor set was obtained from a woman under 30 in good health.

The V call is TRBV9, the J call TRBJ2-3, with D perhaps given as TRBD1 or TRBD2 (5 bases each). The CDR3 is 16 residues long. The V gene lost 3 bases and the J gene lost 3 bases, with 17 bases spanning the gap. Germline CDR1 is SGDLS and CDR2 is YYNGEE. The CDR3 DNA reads TGTGCCAGCAGCGACCGTGGGGGAGTCAAAACAGATACGCAGTATTTT. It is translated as CASSDRGGVKTDTQYF. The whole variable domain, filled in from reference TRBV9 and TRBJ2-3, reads DSGVTQTPKHLITATGQRVTLRCSPRSGDLSVYWYQQSLDQGLQFLIQYYNGEERAKGNILERFSAQQFPDLHSELNLSSLELGDSALYFCASSDRGGVKTDTQYFGPGTRLTVL.

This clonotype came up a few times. Here the CDR3 DNA reads TGTGCCAGCAGTGAAAGTTTGGGGTACAATGAGCAGTTCTTC. Protein product: CASSESLGYNEQFF. The chain carries TRBV6-4 and TRBJ2-1; D gene uncertain. The CDR3 is 14 amino acids. CDR1 is MRHNA, CDR2 SNTAGT, per germline. The V and J ends lost 3 bases and 4 bases respectively, with 10 bases between them.

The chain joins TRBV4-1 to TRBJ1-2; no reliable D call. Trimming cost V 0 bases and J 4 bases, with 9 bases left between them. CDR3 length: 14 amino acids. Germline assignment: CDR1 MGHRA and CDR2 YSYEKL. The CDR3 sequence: CASSQDGDRYGYTF. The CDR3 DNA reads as TGCGCCAGCAGCCAAGATGGGGATCGCTATGGCTACACCTTC.

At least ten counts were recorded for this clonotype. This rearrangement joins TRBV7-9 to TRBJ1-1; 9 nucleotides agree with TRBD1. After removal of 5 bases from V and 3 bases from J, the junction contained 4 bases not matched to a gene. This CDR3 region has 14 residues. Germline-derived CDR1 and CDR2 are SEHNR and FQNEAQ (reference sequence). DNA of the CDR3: TGTGCCAGCAGCCTAACAGGGGGCTACACTGAAGCTTTCTTT. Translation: CASSLTGGYTEAFF.

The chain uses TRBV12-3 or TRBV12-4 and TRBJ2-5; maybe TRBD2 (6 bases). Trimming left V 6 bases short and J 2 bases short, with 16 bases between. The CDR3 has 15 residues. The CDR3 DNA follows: TGTGCCAGCAGGCCTAGTGGGACTGCGCAAGAGACCCAGTACTTC. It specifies CASRPSGTAQETQYF.

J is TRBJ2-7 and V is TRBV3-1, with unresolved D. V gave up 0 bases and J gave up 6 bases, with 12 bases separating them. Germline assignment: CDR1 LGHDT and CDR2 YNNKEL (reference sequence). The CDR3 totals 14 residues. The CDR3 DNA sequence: TGTGCCAGCAGCCAAGACTGGTCGTCGGGCGAGCAGTACTTC. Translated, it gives CASSQDWSSGEQYF.

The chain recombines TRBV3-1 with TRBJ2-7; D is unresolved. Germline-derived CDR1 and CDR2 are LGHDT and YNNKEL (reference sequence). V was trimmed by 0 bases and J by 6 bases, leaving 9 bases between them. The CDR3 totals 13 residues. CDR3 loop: CASSQEGSLEQYF. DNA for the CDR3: TGTGCCAGCAGCCAAGAAGGAAGCCTCGAGCAGTACTTC.

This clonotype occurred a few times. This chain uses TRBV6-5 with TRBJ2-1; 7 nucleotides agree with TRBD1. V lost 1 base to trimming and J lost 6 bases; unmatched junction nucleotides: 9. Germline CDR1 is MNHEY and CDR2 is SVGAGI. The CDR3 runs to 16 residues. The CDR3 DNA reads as TGTGCCAGCAGTTACTTCGAGACAGGGAAACGCAATGAGCAGTTCTTC. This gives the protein CASSYFETGKRNEQFF.

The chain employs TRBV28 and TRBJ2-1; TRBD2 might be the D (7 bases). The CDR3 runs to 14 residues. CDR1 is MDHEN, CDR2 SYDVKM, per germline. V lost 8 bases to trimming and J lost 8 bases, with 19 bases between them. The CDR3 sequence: CASSLGGARYEQFF. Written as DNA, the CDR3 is TGTGCCAGCTCCCTGGGGGGGGCGCGGTATGAGCAGTTCTTC.

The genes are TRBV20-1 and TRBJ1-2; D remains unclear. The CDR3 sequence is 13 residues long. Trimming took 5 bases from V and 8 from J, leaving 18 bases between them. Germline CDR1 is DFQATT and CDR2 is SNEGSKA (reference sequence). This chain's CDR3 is CSAPLGLGGGYTF. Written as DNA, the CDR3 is TGCAGTGCTCCCCTCGGACTGGGTGGCGGCTACACCTTC.

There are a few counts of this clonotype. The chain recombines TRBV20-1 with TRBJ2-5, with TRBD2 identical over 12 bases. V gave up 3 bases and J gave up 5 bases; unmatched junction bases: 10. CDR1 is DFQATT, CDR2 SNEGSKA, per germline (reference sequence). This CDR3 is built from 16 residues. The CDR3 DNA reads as TGCAGTGCTAGGGATTCTAGCGGGGGGGCAGGGGAGACCCAGTACTTC. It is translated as CSARDSSGGAGETQYF.

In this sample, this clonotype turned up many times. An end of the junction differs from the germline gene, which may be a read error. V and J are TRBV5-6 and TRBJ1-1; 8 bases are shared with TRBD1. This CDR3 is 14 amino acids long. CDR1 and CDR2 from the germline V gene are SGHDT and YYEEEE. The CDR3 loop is CATSQTGGRTEAFF. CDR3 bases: TGTGCCACCAGCCAAACAGGGGGAAGGACTGAAGCTTTCTTT.

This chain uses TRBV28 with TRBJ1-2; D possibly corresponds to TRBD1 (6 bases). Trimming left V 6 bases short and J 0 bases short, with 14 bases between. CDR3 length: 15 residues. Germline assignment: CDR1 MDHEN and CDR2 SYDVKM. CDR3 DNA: TGTGCCAGCAGGACACCAGGGGAAGCTAACTATGGCTACACCTTC. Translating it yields CASRTPGEANYGYTF.

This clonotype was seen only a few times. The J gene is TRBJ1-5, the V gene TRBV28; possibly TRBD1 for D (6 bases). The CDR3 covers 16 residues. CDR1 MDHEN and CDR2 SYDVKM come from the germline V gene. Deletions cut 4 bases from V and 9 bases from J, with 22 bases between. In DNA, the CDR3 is TGTGCCAGCAGTTCGGTGGTAGGGGGACGGAGGGGGCCCCAGCATTTT. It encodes CASSSVVGGRRGPQHF.

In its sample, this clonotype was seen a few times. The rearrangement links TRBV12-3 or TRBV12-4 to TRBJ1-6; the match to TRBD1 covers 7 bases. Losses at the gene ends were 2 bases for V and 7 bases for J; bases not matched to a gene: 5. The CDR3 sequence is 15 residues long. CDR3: CASSLIGGGNSPLHF. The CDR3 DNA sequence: TGTGCCAGCAGTTTAATAGGGGGCGGGAATTCACCCCTCCACTTT.

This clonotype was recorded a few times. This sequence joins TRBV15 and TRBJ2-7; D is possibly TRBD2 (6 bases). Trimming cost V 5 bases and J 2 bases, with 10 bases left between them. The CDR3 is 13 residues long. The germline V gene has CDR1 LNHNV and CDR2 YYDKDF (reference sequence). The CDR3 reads CATSQRVTYEQYF. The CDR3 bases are TGTGCCACCAGCCAGCGGGTGACCTACGAGCAGTACTTC.

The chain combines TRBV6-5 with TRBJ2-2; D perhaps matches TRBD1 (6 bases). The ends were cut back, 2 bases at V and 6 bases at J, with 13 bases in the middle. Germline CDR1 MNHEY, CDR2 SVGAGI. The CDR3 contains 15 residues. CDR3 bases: TGTGCCAGCAGTTACGGTGGGGCAGGGGCCGGGGAGCTGTTTTTT. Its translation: CASSYGGAGAGELFF.

The CDR3 nucleotides are TGTGCCAGCAGGGGGGGTACAGGGAAGTACGAGCAGTACTTC. Translating it yields CASRGGTGKYEQYF. V gene TRBV12-3 or TRBV12-4 combines with J gene TRBJ2-7; D might be TRBD1 or TRBD2, each matching 6 bases. The germline V and J ends were trimmed by 6 bases and 4 bases, with 16 bases remaining between them. The CDR3 totals 14 residues.